These T cell receptor beta chains were read from a single sample in a study of T cells in Graves' hyperthyroidism and ophthalmopathy. MiXCR, run by TCRdb on the multiplex PCR reads, gives a single entry per CDR3 protein. The table has roughly 100,000 distinct CDR3 sequences, around 52% seen once. The sequenced material came from blood. All receptors come from a woman aged 40 to 50 with Graves' hyperthyroidism. CDR3s include the opening cysteine and the closing phenylalanine or tryptophan. Each record gives: clone size, V gene, D gene, J gene, CDR3 protein, CDR3 DNA. A D gene is named only where the DNA matches it firmly. The listing skips clone size in some rows; elsewhere it reads once, few, many or a size class.

size: many
V: TRBV6-2/TRBV6-3
D: TRBD1
J: TRBJ2-7
CDR3: CASRGTGSYEQYF
DNA: TGTGCCAGCAGGGGGACAGGGAGCTACGAGCAGTACTTC

size: few
V: TRBV7-2
D: -
J: TRBJ1-2
CDR3: CASSQDWYGCTF
DNA: TGTGCCAGCAGCCAAGATTGGTATGGCTGCACCTTC

size: -
V: TRBV24-1
D: -
J: TRBJ1-2
CDR3: CATSALKGNYGYTF
DNA: TGTGCCACCAGTGCCCTTAAGGGGAACTATGGCTACACCTTC

size: once
V: TRBV9
D: -
J: TRBJ1-2
CDR3: CASSAQGIGDGYTF
DNA: TGTGCCAGCAGCGCGCAGGGTATAGGGGATGGCTACACCTTC

size: -
V: TRBV7-3
D: -
J: TRBJ1-1
CDR3: CASSLAPRGNTEAFF
DNA: TGTGCCAGCAGCTTAGCTCCGCGCGGGAACACTGAAGCTTTCTTT

size: -
V: TRBV10-3
D: -
J: TRBJ1-5
CDR3: CAISPFGSDQPQHF
DNA: TGTGCCATCAGTCCCTTTGGAAGCGATCAGCCCCAGCATTTT

size: many
V: TRBV5-1
D: -
J: TRBJ1-2
CDR3: CASSLDRGSYGYTF
DNA: TGCGCCAGCAGCTTGGATCGGGGGAGCTATGGCTACACCTTC

size: many
V: TRBV6-5
D: TRBD2
J: TRBJ2-6
CDR3: CASSRGLAGSGGANVLTF
DNA: TGTGCCAGCAGCAGGGGACTAGCGGGTTCAGGTGGGGCCAACGTCCTGACTTTC

size: many
V: TRBV7-3
D: -
J: TRBJ2-7
CDR3: CASSLRGRGEQYF
DNA: TGTGCCAGCAGCTTACGGGGAAGGGGCGAGCAGTACTTC

size: -
V: TRBV2
D: -
J: TRBJ1-2
CDR3: CASSDSSSQGYGYTF
DNA: TGTGCCAGCAGTGACAGCAGCTCCCAGGGCTATGGCTACACCTTC

size: -
V: TRBV29-1
D: TRBD1
J: TRBJ1-5
CDR3: CSVPGQGGQPQHF
DNA: TGCAGCGTTCCTGGACAGGGAGGCCAGCCCCAGCATTTT

size: -
V: TRBV7-3
D: -
J: TRBJ1-2
CDR3: CASSSLEGYYGHTF
DNA: TGTGCCAGCAGTTCGCTGGAGGGTTACTATGGCCACACCTTC

size: -
V: TRBV19
D: -
J: TRBJ1-1
CDR3: CASSTGHLGYTEAFF
DNA: TGTGCCAGTAGTACTGGACATCTGGGATACACTGAAGCTTTCTTT

size: -
V: TRBV7-9
D: TRBD1
J: TRBJ2-6
CDR3: CASSRDRERSEAF
DNA: TGTGCCAGCAGCCGGGACAGGGAAAGGTCCGAGGCTTTC

size: medium-sized
V: TRBV7-9
D: TRBD1
J: TRBJ1-2
CDR3: CASRPQGLDGYTF
DNA: TGTGCCAGCAGGCCACAGGGGCTCGATGGCTACACCTTC

size: many
V: TRBV10-3
D: TRBD1
J: TRBJ1-6
CDR3: CASRQGTPLHF
DNA: TGTGCCAGTAGACAGGGGACACCCCTCCACTTT

size: many
V: TRBV5-4
D: TRBD2
J: TRBJ2-3
CDR3: CASRRQLAGEGTDTQYF
DNA: TGTGCCAGCAGACGTCAGCTAGCGGGAGAGGGCACAGATACGCAGTATTTT

size: many
V: TRBV6-5
D: -
J: TRBJ2-2
CDR3: CASSYTNEGRTGELFF
DNA: TGTGCCAGCAGTTACACCAACGAGGGGCGGACCGGGGAGCTGTTTTTT

size: once
V: TRBV10-3
D: TRBD1
J: TRBJ2-7
CDR3: CAISPGGDRAYEQYF
DNA: TGTGCCATCAGTCCTGGCGGGGACAGGGCCTACGAGCAGTACTTC

size: -
V: TRBV29-1
D: -
J: TRBJ2-2
CDR3: CSVVHLSSGANTGELFF
DNA: TGCAGCGTTGTCCACCTAAGCTCTGGGGCCAACACCGGGGAGCTGTTTTTT